This TCR beta chain was sequenced for a study of regulatory T cells in long-lasting Graves disease. In this sample, this clonotype turned up many times. Its antigen is unknown. Time point denoted: persistent/refractory GD, antithyroid drugs over 5 years with positive TRAb. Making the TCR library involved RNA that had been extracted from PBMCs. The CDR3 sequence is 14 residues long. Germline V CDR1 and CDR2: SGHTA, FQGNSA. With 3 bases removed from V and 5 bases from J, the gap between germline ends came to 14 bases. Arm-PCR of CDR3 regions and iRepertoire HTBI primers were used to build TCR beta libraries. TCRdb reprocessed the multiplex PCR reads with MiXCR, giving one entry per CDR3 protein. The sample records 400,000 or so distinct CDR3 sequences, about a quarter being singletons. Whole-study findings and limits: Study of thyroid tissue was not done, with only peripheral blood studied. Fewer public clonotypes were shared by new patients (approximately 1,000) than by persistent patients (roughly 2,500).

The specimen was peripheral blood mononuclear cells (PBMCs), collected when the disease was refractory, from a patient treated with antithyroid drugs. The genes are TRBV7-2 and TRBJ2-7, with D maybe TRBD1 (6 bases). This receptor was obtained from a female donor with Graves disease. The CDR3 loop is CASSFSRDMNEQYF. The CDR3, as DNA: TGTGCCAGCAGCTTCTCCCGGGACATGAACGAGCAGTACTTC.